This T cell receptor (beta chain) was sequenced during a study of blood T cell repertoires in COVID-19. Across the study: Sources were T cells, B-cell-depleted T cells, or PBMCs; the material itself was cDNA or gDNA.

The germline V and J ends were trimmed by 5 bases and 7 bases, with 11 bases remaining between them. This CDR3 has 13 amino acids. In germline, CDR1 is SGHTA, CDR2 FQGTGA. Some clones are missing from TCRdb's copy, which holds only in-frame ones; the method was immunoSEQ multiplex PCR. The data hold about 200,000 clones, with roughly 85% observed a single time. The rearrangement joins TRBV7-3 to TRBJ2-2; no clear D. This receptor was taken from a woman between 70 and 85 years old with COVID-19, enrolled during active disease. Sequences were obtained from peripheral blood. CDR3 in amino acids: CASSPQRGGELFF. As DNA, the CDR3 is TGTGCCAGCAGCCCTCAAAGAGGCGGGGAGCTGTTTTTT.